Described below is a single TCR beta chain sequence and its context. This clonotype was counted between two and nine times. Its target antigen remains unknown. No base qualities exist here, and no much larger clone lies one base off it. The sample is drawn from a study of CD8 T cells in ankylosing spondylitis (TCRdb year 2017). For context, the study as a whole: To find TCR variants linked to disease, the study profiled T cell receptor beta repertoires in ankylosing spondylitis patients and healthy donors. The full study cohort comprised around 25 ankylosing spondylitis patients and around 100 healthy donors. Peripheral blood was sampled, and synovial fluid was additionally collected from ankylosing spondylitis patients. Broader findings and caveats from the paper: A TCR beta motif of about 8 highly homologous amino acid variants appeared characteristic of blood from ankylosing spondylitis patients. A CD8+ phenotype was shown by the disease-linked clones, which were found at relatively low frequencies in peripheral blood. Some of the motif variants had been reported before in the synovial fluid and blood of reactive arthritis patients, a finding that suggests common disease-initiation mechanisms. The disease-linked clones were reported as significantly enriched in matched synovial fluid samples from ankylosing spondylitis patients.

The CDR3, from cysteine to phenylalanine, totals 20 residues. The kept DNA is CDR3 alone, 60 bases in frame from the first base. Here V drops 5 bases and J drops 0 bases, and the junction holds 17 bases not matched to any gene. Sequenced using an Illumina HiSeq 2500. Quantitative 5'-RACE with molecular barcodes was used to prepare TCR beta libraries. The authors' pipeline ran thus. A new computational method based on a probabilistic model of VDJ rearrangement was used to identify disease-linked TCR variants. The raw public reads went through TCRdb reprocessing: fastp at Q25, MiXCR clone calling, in-frame beta chains kept. Each entry is one CDR3 protein sequence, shown with its most common DNA and genes. The V and J calls and clone size are TCRdb's, not the authors'. The sample has 250,000 to 350,000 distinct CDR3 sequences on record, about a fifth of them singletons. The ten largest account for roughly 3.6% of the sample.

The rearranged chain carries TRBV12-3 or TRBV12-4 and TRBJ1-1, and 11 bases in between align with TRBD1. The sequence derives from a female donor with ankylosing spondylitis or in good health (not recorded which). Material for sequencing was blood, either unsorted or a sorted T cell fraction (not recorded which). The base sequence is TGTGCCAGCAGTCCGCCGTTCGGACAGGGGGCTTTTGAAATGAACACTGAAGCTTTCTTT. It specifies CASSPPFGQGAFEMNTEAFF.